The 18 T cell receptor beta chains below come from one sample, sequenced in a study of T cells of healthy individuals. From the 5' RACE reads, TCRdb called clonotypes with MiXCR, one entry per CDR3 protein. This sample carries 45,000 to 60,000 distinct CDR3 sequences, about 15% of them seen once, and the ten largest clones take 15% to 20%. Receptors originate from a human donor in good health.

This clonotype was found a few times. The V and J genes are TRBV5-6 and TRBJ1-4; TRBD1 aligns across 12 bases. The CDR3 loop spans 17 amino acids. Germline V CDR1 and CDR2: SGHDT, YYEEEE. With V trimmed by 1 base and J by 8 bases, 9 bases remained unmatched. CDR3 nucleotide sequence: TGTGCCAGCAGCTTGAGCGGGACAGGGGGCTTCGGGGAAAAACTGTTTTTT. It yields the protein CASSLSGTGGFGEKLFF.

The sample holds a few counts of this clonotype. The CDR3 sequence is CASSLWDYTGELFF. The CDR3 nucleotides are TGTGCCAGCAGTTTATGGGACTACACCGGGGAGCTGTTTTTT. The V gene is TRBV12-3 or TRBV12-4, the J gene TRBJ2-2, with D possibly TRBD2 on 6 matching bases. There are 14 residues in the CDR3. Trimming pared 2 bases from V and 3 bases from J, leaving 7 bases between.

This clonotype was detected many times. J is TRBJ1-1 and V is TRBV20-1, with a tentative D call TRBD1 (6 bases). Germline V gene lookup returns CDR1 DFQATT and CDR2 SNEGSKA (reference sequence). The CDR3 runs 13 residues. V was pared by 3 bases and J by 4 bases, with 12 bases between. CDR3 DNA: TGCAGTGCTAGTCCGGGGGGCAGCACTGAAGCTTTCTTT. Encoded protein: CSASPGGSTEAFF.

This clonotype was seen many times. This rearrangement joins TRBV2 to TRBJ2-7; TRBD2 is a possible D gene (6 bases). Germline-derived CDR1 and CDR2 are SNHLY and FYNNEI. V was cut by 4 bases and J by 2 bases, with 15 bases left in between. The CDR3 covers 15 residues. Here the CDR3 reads CASSVGGSLTYEQYF. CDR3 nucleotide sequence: TGTGCCAGCAGTGTTGGAGGGTCCCTAACCTACGAGCAGTACTTC.

The CDR3 coding sequence is TGTGCCAGCAGTTTGGGGGCCGGCTATGGCTACACCTTC. Translation gives CASSLGAGYGYTF. This rearrangement joins TRBV28 to TRBJ1-2, with a weak D call TRBD1 (6 bases). V shed 3 bases and J shed 4 bases, with 9 bases lying between them. This CDR3 is 13 amino acids long. Per the germline V gene, CDR1 is MDHEN and CDR2 is SYDVKM.

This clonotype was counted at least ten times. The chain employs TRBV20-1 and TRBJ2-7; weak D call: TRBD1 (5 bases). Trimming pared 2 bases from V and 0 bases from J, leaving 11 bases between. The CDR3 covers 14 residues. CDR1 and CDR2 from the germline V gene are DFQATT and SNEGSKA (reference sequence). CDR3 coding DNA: TGCAGTGCTAGAAGTCCACAGGTCTCCTACGAGCAGTACTTC. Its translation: CSARSPQVSYEQYF.

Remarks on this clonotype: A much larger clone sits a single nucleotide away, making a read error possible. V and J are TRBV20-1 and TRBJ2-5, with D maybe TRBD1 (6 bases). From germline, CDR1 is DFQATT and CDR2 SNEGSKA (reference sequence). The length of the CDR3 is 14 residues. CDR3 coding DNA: TGCAGTGCTAGGGATCAACCAGGGGTAGAGACCCAGCACTTC. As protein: CSARDQPGVETQHF.

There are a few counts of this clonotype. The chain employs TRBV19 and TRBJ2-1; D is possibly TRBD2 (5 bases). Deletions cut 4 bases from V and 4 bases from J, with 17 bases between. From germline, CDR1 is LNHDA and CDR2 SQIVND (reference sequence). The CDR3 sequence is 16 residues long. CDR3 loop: CASSTSGVRAYNEQFF. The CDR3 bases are TGTGCCAGTAGTACCTCCGGGGTCCGAGCTTACAATGAGCAGTTCTTC.

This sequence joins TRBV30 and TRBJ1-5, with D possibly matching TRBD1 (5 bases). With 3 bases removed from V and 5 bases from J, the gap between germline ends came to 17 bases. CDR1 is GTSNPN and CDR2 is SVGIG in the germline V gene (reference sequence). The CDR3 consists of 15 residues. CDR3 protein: CAWREGDRGYQPQHF. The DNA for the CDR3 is TGTGCCTGGAGGGAAGGGGACCGGGGCTATCAGCCCCAGCATTTT. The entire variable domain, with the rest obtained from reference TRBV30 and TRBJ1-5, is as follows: SQTIHQWPATLVQPVGSPLSLECTVEGTSNPNLYWYRQAAGRGLQLLFYSVGIGQISSEVPQNLSASRPQDRQFILSSKKLLLSDSGFYLCAWREGDRGYQPQHFGDGTRLSIL.

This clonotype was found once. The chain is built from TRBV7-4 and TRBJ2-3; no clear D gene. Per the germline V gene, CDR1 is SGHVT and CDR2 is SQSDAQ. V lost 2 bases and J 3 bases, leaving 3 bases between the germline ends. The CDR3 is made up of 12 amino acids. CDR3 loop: CASSLQTDTQYF. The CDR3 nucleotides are TGTGCCAGCAGCTTACAGACAGATACGCAGTATTTT.

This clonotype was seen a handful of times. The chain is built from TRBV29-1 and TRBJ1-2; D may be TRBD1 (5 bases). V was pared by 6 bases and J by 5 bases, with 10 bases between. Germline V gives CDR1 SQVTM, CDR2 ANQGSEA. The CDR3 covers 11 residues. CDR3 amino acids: CSVLTVYGYTF. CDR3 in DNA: TGCAGCGTCCTGACAGTATATGGCTACACCTTC. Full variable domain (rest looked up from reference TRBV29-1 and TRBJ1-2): SAVISQKPSRDICQRGTSLTIQCQVDSQVTMMFWYRQQPGQSLTLIATANQGSEATYESGFVIDKFPISRPNLTFSTLTVSNMSPEDSSIYLCSVLTVYGYTFGSGTRLTVV.

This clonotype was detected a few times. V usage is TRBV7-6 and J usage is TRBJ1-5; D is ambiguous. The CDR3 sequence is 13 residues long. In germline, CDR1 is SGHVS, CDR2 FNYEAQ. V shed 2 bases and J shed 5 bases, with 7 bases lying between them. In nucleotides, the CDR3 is TGTGCCAGCAGCTTATTTACTGATCAGCCCCAGCATTTT. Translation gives CASSLFTDQPQHF.

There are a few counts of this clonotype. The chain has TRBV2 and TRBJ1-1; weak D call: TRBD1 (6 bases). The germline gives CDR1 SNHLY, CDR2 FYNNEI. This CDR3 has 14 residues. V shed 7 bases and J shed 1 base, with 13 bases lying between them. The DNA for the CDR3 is TGTGCCAGCACCCAGGAGGGGGGGAACACTGAAGCTTTCTTT. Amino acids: CASTQEGGNTEAFF.

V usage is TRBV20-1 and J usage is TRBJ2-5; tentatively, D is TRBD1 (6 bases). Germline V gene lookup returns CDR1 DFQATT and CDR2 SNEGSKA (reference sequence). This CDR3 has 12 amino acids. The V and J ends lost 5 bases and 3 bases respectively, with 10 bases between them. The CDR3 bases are TGCAGTGCTCCCACAGGGAAAGAGACCCAGTACTTC. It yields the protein CSAPTGKETQYF.

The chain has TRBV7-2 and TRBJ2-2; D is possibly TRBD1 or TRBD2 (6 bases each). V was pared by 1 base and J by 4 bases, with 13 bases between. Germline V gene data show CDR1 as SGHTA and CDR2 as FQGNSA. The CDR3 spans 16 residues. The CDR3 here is CASSLGGGRGTGELFF. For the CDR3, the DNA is TGTGCCAGCAGCTTAGGAGGGGGGAGAGGCACCGGGGAGCTGTTTTTT.

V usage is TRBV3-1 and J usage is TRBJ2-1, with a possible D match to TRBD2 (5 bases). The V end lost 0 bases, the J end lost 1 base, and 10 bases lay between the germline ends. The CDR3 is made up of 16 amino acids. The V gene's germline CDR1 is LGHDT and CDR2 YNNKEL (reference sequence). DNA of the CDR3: TGTGCCAGCAGCCAAGAAGTGAGGGTGTCCTACAATGAGCAGTTCTTC. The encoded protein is CASSQEVRVSYNEQFF.

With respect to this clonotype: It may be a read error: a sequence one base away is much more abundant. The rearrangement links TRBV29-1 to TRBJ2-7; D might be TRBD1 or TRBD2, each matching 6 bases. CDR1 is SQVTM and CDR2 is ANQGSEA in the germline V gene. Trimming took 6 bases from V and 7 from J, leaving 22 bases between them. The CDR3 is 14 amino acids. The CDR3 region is CSVEIGGLSREQYF. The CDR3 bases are TGCAGCGTGGAGATCGGGGGCCTCTCCAGGGAGCAGTACTTC.

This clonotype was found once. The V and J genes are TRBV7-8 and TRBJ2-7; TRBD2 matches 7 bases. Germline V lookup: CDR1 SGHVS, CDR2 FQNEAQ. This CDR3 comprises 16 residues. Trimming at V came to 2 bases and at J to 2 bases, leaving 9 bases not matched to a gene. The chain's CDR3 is CASSLLAGVPPYEQYF. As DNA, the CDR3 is TGTGCCAGCAGCTTATTGGCGGGGGTACCCCCCTACGAGCAGTACTTC.